A single sample is the source of the 29 T cell receptor beta chains below, sequenced in a study of shared clonotypes between healthy human individuals. Generated by immunoSEQ multiplex PCR, the TCRdb table keeps only in-frame clones and is missing some. This sample has over a million clones; 78% occur once, and the top ten carry approximately 0.5%. The specimen sequenced was memory CD4+ T cells from PBMCs. Described subset: CD45RA-negative fraction. The receptors come from a man between 18 and 35 years old in good health. Some clones in this sample may be carry-over from other donors' samples.

The gene calls are TRBV18 and TRBJ2-1; TRBD2 aligns across 14 bases. V trimming: 5 bases; J trimming: 6 bases; junction bases outside the gene matches: 9. The CDR3 runs 17 residues. The V gene's germline CDR1 is KGHSH and CDR2 LQKENI. The CDR3 DNA reads as TGTGCCAGCTCAAGTCTGGGGACTAGCGGGAGTCTCAATGAGCAGTTCTTC. Translation: CASSSLGTSGSLNEQFF.

The V gene is TRBV27, the J gene TRBJ2-7, with TRBD2 as a possible D gene (6 bases). Per germline, CDR1 MNHEY and CDR2 SMNVEV (reference sequence). V lost 2 bases to trimming and J lost 7 bases, with 15 bases between them. The CDR3 is 14 residues long. DNA for the CDR3: TGTGCCAGCAGTTTACGGGGGAATCAGGGTGAGCAGTACTTC. It yields the protein CASSLRGNQGEQYF.

The chain links TRBV7-2 to TRBJ2-7; D gene ambiguous. This CDR3 is built from 10 residues. The germline CDR1 and CDR2 sequences are SGHTA and FQGNSA. V was trimmed by 8 bases and J by 4 bases, leaving 6 bases between them. The CDR3 DNA reads TGTGCCAGCGACGTTTACGAGCAGTACTTC. It is translated as CASDVYEQYF.

The chain couples TRBV15 to TRBJ2-7; D is undetermined. This CDR3 is 14 amino acids long. Germline assignment: CDR1 LNHNV and CDR2 YYDKDF (reference sequence). V was clipped by 0 bases and J by 6 bases, with 12 bases between them. As DNA, the CDR3 is TGTGCCACCAGCAGAGATGTTCCCTCCGGCGAGCAGTACTTC. Its protein is CATSRDVPSGEQYF.

The chain employs TRBV6-5 and TRBJ2-7; 7 nucleotides align to TRBD2. The trim removed 5 bases at V and 3 bases at J, leaving 7 bases unmatched. This CDR3 contains 14 residues. Germline CDR1 and CDR2: MNHEY and SVGAGI. The DNA for the CDR3 is TGTGCCAGCAGTCCCTGGGAGGGCGGCTACGAGCAGTACTTC. This gives the protein CASSPWEGGYEQYF.

The V and J genes are TRBV19 and TRBJ2-1, with D unclear. V was shortened by 8 bases and J by 13 bases, with 24 bases between the two germline ends. This CDR3 is 14 amino acids long. Germline lookup yields CDR1 LNHDA and CDR2 SQIVND (reference sequence). The CDR3 protein is CASSRSNEGLGQFF. The CDR3 coding sequence is TGTGCCAGTTCCCGGAGTAACGAAGGCCTTGGTCAGTTCTTC.

This chain uses TRBV19 with TRBJ2-5; D may match TRBD1 or TRBD2 (6 bases each). Trimming pared 8 bases from V and 5 bases from J, leaving 21 bases between. From germline, CDR1 is LNHDA and CDR2 SQIVND (reference sequence). The CDR3 loop spans 15 amino acids. CDR3 DNA sequence: TGTGCCAGTCCTGGGAGGCAGGGGTGGAAGGAGACCCAGTACTTC. Protein sequence: CASPGRQGWKETQYF.

This clone was seen only once. The chain carries TRBV25-1 and TRBJ1-2; maybe TRBD1 (6 bases). V dropped 5 bases and J dropped 1 base, with 14 bases sitting between them. Per the germline V gene, CDR1 is MGHDK and CDR2 is SYGVNS. The CDR3 has 15 amino acids. CDR3 amino acids: CASSRGAAYNYGYTF. The CDR3 region has the DNA TGTGCCAGCAGTAGGGGGGCGGCTTATAACTATGGCTACACCTTC.

The chain employs TRBV19 and TRBJ1-2, with a tentative D call TRBD1 (6 bases). V was clipped by 5 bases and J by 0 bases, with 22 bases between them. This CDR3 spans 18 amino acids. Germline CDR1 LNHDA, CDR2 SQIVND (reference sequence). This CDR3 is CASSVIAGQQQSNYGYTF. CDR3 bases: TGTGCCAGTAGTGTAATTGCAGGACAGCAACAATCTAACTATGGCTACACCTTC.

The chain has TRBV2 and TRBJ1-2; TRBD1 is a possible D gene (5 bases). V lost 5 bases, J lost 5 bases, and 12 bases lay in between. This CDR3 is 13 amino acids long. Germline V lookup: CDR1 SNHLY, CDR2 FYNNEI. The CDR3 here is CASSSRGLYGYTF. CDR3 nucleotide sequence: TGTGCCAGCAGTTCCCGGGGCCTTTATGGCTACACCTTC.

The chain carries TRBV30 and TRBJ1-2; D possibly corresponds to TRBD1 (6 bases). The CDR3 runs to 16 residues. CDR1 GTSNPN and CDR2 SVGIG come from the germline V gene (reference sequence). The V end was cut by 0 bases, the J end by 6 bases, with 20 bases between. The CDR3 DNA reads as TGTGCCTGGAGTGTACTATCGGGGGGCCTCACCCATGGCTACACCTTC. Translation: CAWSVLSGGLTHGYTF.

This sequence joins TRBV28 and TRBJ1-2; D unclear. The V and J ends lost 5 bases and 1 base respectively, with 8 bases between them. The CDR3 sequence is 13 residues long. In germline, CDR1 is MDHEN, CDR2 SYDVKM. Written as DNA, the CDR3 is TGTGCCAGCAGTGGTTCCCTTAACTATGGCTACACCTTC. It yields the protein CASSGSLNYGYTF.

The rearrangement links TRBV28 to TRBJ2-7, with D possibly TRBD1 on 6 matching bases. The ends were cut back, 1 base at V and 2 bases at J, with 12 bases in the middle. The germline V gene has CDR1 MDHEN and CDR2 SYDVKM. The CDR3 spans 15 residues. Here the CDR3 DNA reads TGTGCCAGCAGTTTATCGGGACAATCACCCTACGAGCAGTACTTC. Its translation: CASSLSGQSPYEQYF.

This clone was found once. This chain links TRBV6-1 with TRBJ2-4; 8 bases align to TRBD2. The V segment lost 6 bases and the J segment 4 bases; nucleotides outside the gene matches: 5. Germline V gene lookup returns CDR1 MNHNS and CDR2 SASEGT. The CDR3 has 14 amino acids. CDR3 region: CASRPPGGKNIQYF. Here the CDR3 DNA reads TGTGCCAGCAGACCCCCGGGGGGGAAAAACATTCAGTACTTC.

The chain uses TRBV7-9 and TRBJ2-5; no clear D. The DNA matches TRBJ2-7 better at its end, which makes the J call doubtful. The germline V gene has CDR1 SEHNR and CDR2 FQNEAQ (reference sequence). The CDR3 covers 14 residues. CDR3 DNA sequence: TGTGCCAGCAGTCTAACTCAGACGAGCGACGAGCAGTACTTC. Residues: CASSLTQTSDEQYF.

Regarding this clone: This sample also contains other DNA sequences that code for the same CDR3. The chain links TRBV7-8 to TRBJ1-1, with D hard to call. Trimming shortened V by 0 bases and J by 4 bases, and 6 bases separated the two germline ends. CDR3 length equals 13 residues. Germline-derived CDR1 and CDR2 are SGHVS and FQNEAQ. The DNA for the CDR3 is TGTGCCAGCAGCTTAGCGCGCGGCACTGAAGCTTTCTTT. This codes for CASSLARGTEAFF.

This chain uses TRBV11-2 with TRBJ2-5; 11 bases map to TRBD2. With 5 bases clipped from V and 7 bases from J, the junction kept 18 bases outside the gene matches. The CDR3 is 18 amino acids. The V gene's germline CDR1 is SGHAT and CDR2 FQNNGV. DNA of the CDR3: TGTGCCAGCAGCCCAAACCAACTAGCGGGAGTTAGGAGAGGGACCCAGTACTTC. Its protein is CASSPNQLAGVRRGTQYF. Variable domain in full (rest from reference TRBV11-2 and TRBJ2-5): EAGVAQSPRYKIIEKRQSVAFWCNPISGHATLYWYQQILGQGPKLLIQFQNNGVVDDSQLPKDRFSAERLKGVDSTLKIQPAKLEDSAVYLCASSPNQLAGVRRGTQYFGPGTRLLVL.

V usage is TRBV5-1 and J usage is TRBJ2-7; 13 bases match TRBD2. Germline V CDR1 and CDR2: SGHRS, YFSETQ. V lost 3 bases and J lost 2; bases outside the gene matches: 11. The CDR3 has 18 amino acids. The CDR3 DNA reads as TGCGCCAGCAGCTCGGGACTAGCGGGATTTGGAGGGCCCTACGAGCAGTACTTC. This codes for CASSSGLAGFGGPYEQYF.

Here the CDR3 reads CASSPSGTSGRYEQYF. The CDR3 nucleotides read TGTGCCAGCTCACCTTCTGGGACTAGCGGGAGATACGAGCAGTACTTC. The chain has TRBV18 and TRBJ2-7; the match to TRBD2 covers 14 bases. Germline V gene lookup returns CDR1 KGHSH and CDR2 LQKENI. The CDR3 has 16 residues. With 3 bases clipped from V and 4 bases from J, the junction kept 5 bases outside the gene matches.

V gene TRBV7-7 combines with J gene TRBJ2-5; tentative D call: TRBD2 (6 bases). The CDR3 has 13 residues. The germline V gene encodes CDR1 SSHAT and CDR2 FNYEAQ (reference sequence). V shed 5 bases and J shed 3 bases, with 10 bases lying between them. CDR3 residues: CASSLRLEETQYF. CDR3 in DNA: TGTGCCAGCAGCCTAAGACTAGAAGAGACCCAGTACTTC.

This clone was detected once. Sequence at one end of the junction differs from germline and may be a read error. V is TRBV30 and J is TRBJ1-4; D is unclear. CDR1 and CDR2 (germline): GTSNPN, SVGIG (reference sequence). The CDR3 length is 13 residues. CDR3 DNA sequence: TGTGCCTGGAGTGTTACAGATAATCAAAAACTGTTTTTT. This codes for CAWSVTDNQKLFF.

A few counts support this clone. CDR3 sequence reads: CAWSVRREKLFF. In DNA, the CDR3 is TGTGCCTGGAGTGTAAGGAGGGAAAAACTGTTTTTT. The rearrangement uses TRBV30 and TRBJ1-4, with D uncertain. Germline lookup yields CDR1 GTSNPN and CDR2 SVGIG (reference sequence). There are 12 residues in the CDR3. V lost 0 bases and J lost 8, with 7 bases in between. Full variable domain (outside the CDR3, taken from reference TRBV30 and TRBJ1-4): SQTIHQWPATLVQPVGSPLSLECTVEGTSNPNLYWYRQAAGRGLQLLFYSVGIGQISSEVPQNLSASRPQDRQFILSSKKLLLSDSGFYLCAWSVRREKLFFGSGTQLSVL.

The CDR3 here is CASSPRGGTQYF. The CDR3 nucleotides read TGTGCCAGCAGCCCCCGGGGGGGGACGCAGTATTTT. The chain recombines TRBV4-2 with TRBJ2-3; TRBD2 matches at 8 bases. This CDR3 contains 12 residues. Looked up from germline, CDR1 is LGHNA and CDR2 is YNFKEQ. Trimming removed 4 bases from V and 9 bases from J; junction bases left unmatched: 3.

The V and J genes are TRBV7-6 and TRBJ2-7; D unresolved. Germline V CDR1 and CDR2: SGHVS, FNYEAQ. Trimming took 0 bases from V and 2 from J, leaving 11 bases between them. The CDR3 extends over 15 amino acids. The CDR3 here is CASSLASTLTYEQYF. In DNA, the CDR3 is TGTGCCAGCAGCTTAGCGTCCACACTGACCTACGAGCAGTACTTC.

The gene calls are TRBV18 and TRBJ2-7; TRBD1 aligns across 7 bases. The V gene's germline CDR1 is KGHSH and CDR2 LQKENI. The CDR3 has 16 residues. Trimming took 3 bases from V and 0 from J; bases not matched to a gene: 8. CDR3 loop: CASSPIRDSSSYEQYF. The CDR3 coding sequence is TGTGCCAGCTCACCGATCCGGGACAGCAGCTCCTACGAGCAGTACTTC.

The chain links TRBV30 to TRBJ1-2; 7 nucleotides agree with TRBD1. The CDR3 length is 16 residues. From germline, CDR1 is GTSNPN and CDR2 SVGIG (reference sequence). V dropped 2 bases and J dropped 3; count of bases not matched to a gene: 12. The CDR3: CAWSSRGIQGDYGYTF. CDR3 coding DNA: TGTGCCTGGAGTAGCAGGGGGATCCAAGGGGACTATGGCTACACCTTC.

As concerns this clone: In the same sample, other DNA sequences code for this CDR3. The chain carries TRBV18 and TRBJ2-5; D uncertain. Trimming cost V 0 bases and J 4 bases, with 3 bases left between them. The germline gives CDR1 KGHSH, CDR2 LQKENI. The CDR3 extends over 12 amino acids. The CDR3 region is CASSPPAETQYF. The CDR3 DNA reads as TGTGCCAGCTCACCACCGGCAGAGACCCAGTACTTC. The full variable domain, its missing parts supplied by reference TRBV18 and TRBJ2-5, is NAGVMQNPRHLVRRRGQEARLRCSPMKGHSHVYWYRQLPEEGLKFMVYLQKENIIDESGMPKERFSAEFPKEGPSILRIQQVVRGDSAAYFCASSPPAETQYFGPGTRLLVL.

This clone was found once. The chain links TRBV4-1 to TRBJ2-3; TRBD2 aligns across 10 bases. The germline CDR1 and CDR2 sequences are MGHRA and YSYEKL. V shed 2 bases and J 1 base; nucleotides not matched to a gene: 6. CDR3 length: 17 residues. CDR3 region: CASSQSALAGGTDTQYF. The CDR3 DNA sequence: TGCGCCAGCAGCCAAAGCGCGCTAGCGGGAGGCACAGATACGCAGTATTTT.

This clone has a handful of counts. This chain joins TRBV15 and TRBJ1-5, with 8 bases identical to TRBD1. The CDR3 has 15 residues. Germline V gene sequence: CDR1 LNHNV, CDR2 YYDKDF (reference sequence). J lost 6 bases, V lost 2 bases, and 6 bases had no gene match. CDR3 in DNA: TGTGCCACCAGCAGATCCAAAGACAGGGGTCAGCCCCAGCATTTT. Its translation: CATSRSKDRGQPQHF.